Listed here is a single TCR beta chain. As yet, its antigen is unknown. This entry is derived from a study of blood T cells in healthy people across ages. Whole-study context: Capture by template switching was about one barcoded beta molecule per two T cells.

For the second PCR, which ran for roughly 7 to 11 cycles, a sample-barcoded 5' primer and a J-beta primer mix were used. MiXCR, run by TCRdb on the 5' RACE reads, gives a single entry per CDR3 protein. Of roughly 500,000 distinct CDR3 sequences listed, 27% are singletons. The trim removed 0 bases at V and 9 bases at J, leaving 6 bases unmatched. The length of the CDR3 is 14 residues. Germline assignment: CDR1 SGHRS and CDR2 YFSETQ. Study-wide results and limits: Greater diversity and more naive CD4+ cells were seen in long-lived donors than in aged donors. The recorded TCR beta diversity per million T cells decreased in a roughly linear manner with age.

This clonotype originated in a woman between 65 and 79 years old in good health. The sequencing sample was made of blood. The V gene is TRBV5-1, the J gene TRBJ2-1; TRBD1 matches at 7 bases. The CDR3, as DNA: TGCGCCAGCAGCTTGGCCTCAGGGGGTGTTGAGCAGTTCTTC. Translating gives CASSLASGGVEQFF.